Listed below are T cell receptor beta chains from one sample, sequenced in a study of blood T cell repertoires in COVID-19. Produced via immunoSEQ multiplex PCR; TCRdb's table is partial and in-frame only. Among approximately 76,000 clones listed, 88% were seen once. The sample comprised peripheral blood. The receptors originated from a human donor in a cohort sampled during active COVID-19. Each CDR3 is given with its conserved first and last residue. Fields, in order: V gene, clone size, D gene, J gene, CDR3 DNA, CDR3 protein. D genes are given only for firm matches. A clone size is listed for some rows: how often the clone was seen (once, few, many), or a class if it is expanded.

V gene: TRBV18; clone size: -; D gene: -; J gene: TRBJ2-1; CDR3 DNA: TGTGCCAGCTCACCCCTCCAGGGTACCTACAATGAGCAGTTCTTC; CDR3 protein: CASSPLQGTYNEQFF
V gene: TRBV5-4; clone size: -; D gene: -; J gene: TRBJ1-2; CDR3 DNA: TGTGCCAGCAGCTTGGAACAGGATGGCTACACCTTC; CDR3 protein: CASSLEQDGYTF
V gene: TRBV19; clone size: -; D gene: TRBD2; J gene: TRBJ2-1; CDR3 DNA: TGTGCCAGTAGTACTAGCGGGAGCTCCTACAATGAGCAGTTCTTC; CDR3 protein: CASSTSGSSYNEQFF
V gene: TRBV30; clone size: -; D gene: -; J gene: TRBJ2-3; CDR3 DNA: TGTGCCTGGAGGGACTTCACAGATACGCAGTATTTT; CDR3 protein: CAWRDFTDTQYF
V gene: TRBV5-1; clone size: -; D gene: TRBD1; J gene: TRBJ2-3; CDR3 DNA: TGCGCCAGCAGCTTCGGGGGGACAGGGGGCACGGATACGCAGTATTTT; CDR3 protein: CASSFGGTGGTDTQYF
V gene: TRBV29-1; clone size: -; D gene: TRBD1; J gene: TRBJ1-2; CDR3 DNA: TGCAGCGTCATATTCCGACAGGGGGCGCTTGGCTACACCTTC; CDR3 protein: CSVIFRQGALGYTF
V gene: TRBV7-2; clone size: -; D gene: TRBD1; J gene: TRBJ1-1; CDR3 DNA: TGTGCCAGCAGCTTCAACAGGGGGGCCACTGAAGCTTTCTTT; CDR3 protein: CASSFNRGATEAFF
V gene: TRBV7-2; clone size: -; D gene: -; J gene: TRBJ2-1; CDR3 DNA: TGTGCCAGCAGCACGCAGGGATACAATGAGCAGTTCTTC; CDR3 protein: CASSTQGYNEQFF
V gene: TRBV3-1/TRBV3-2; clone size: once; D gene: -; J gene: TRBJ2-2; CDR3 DNA: TGTGCCAGCAGCCGACAGGTTGTTACCGGGGAGCTGTTTTTT; CDR3 protein: CASSRQVVTGELFF
V gene: TRBV10-1; clone size: once; D gene: TRBD1; J gene: TRBJ2-5; CDR3 DNA: TGCGCCAGCAGTGAGACCTCAGGACAGGGGCGGCAAGAGACCCAGTACTTC; CDR3 protein: CASSETSGQGRQETQYF
V gene: TRBV5-1; clone size: -; D gene: TRBD1; J gene: TRBJ1-2; CDR3 DNA: TGCGCCAGCAGCGACACAGGGGGCGTTGGCTACACCTTC; CDR3 protein: CASSDTGGVGYTF
V gene: TRBV28; clone size: -; D gene: -; J gene: TRBJ1-2; CDR3 DNA: TGTGCCAGCGGCGGGGCCGGGGGGGGCCCTAACTATGGCTACACCTTC; CDR3 protein: CASGGAGGGPNYGYTF
V gene: TRBV5-1; clone size: -; D gene: -; J gene: TRBJ1-6; CDR3 DNA: TGCGCCAGCAGCTTGGGACGGGAGACGAGTAGATCACCCCTCCACTTT; CDR3 protein: CASSLGRETSRSPLHF
V gene: TRBV2; clone size: few; D gene: TRBD1; J gene: TRBJ1-4; CDR3 DNA: TGTGCCAGCAGTGAAGCGATGCAGGGGGCAAGTGAAAAACTGTTTTTT; CDR3 protein: CASSEAMQGASEKLFF
V gene: TRBV5-4; clone size: -; D gene: TRBD1; J gene: TRBJ2-3; CDR3 DNA: TGTGCCAGCAGCCAGGGGACAGGAGGGGCAGATACGCAGTATTTT; CDR3 protein: CASSQGTGGADTQYF
V gene: TRBV3-1/TRBV3-2; clone size: -; D gene: -; J gene: TRBJ2-2; CDR3 DNA: TGTGCCAGCAGCCGGCTCAGGGGTTTGGGGGAGCTGTTTTTT; CDR3 protein: CASSRLRGLGELFF
V gene: TRBV5-6; clone size: few; D gene: -; J gene: TRBJ1-6; CDR3 DNA: TGTGCCAGCAGCTTCGACGAGGAGGCCTCACCCCTCCACTTT; CDR3 protein: CASSFDEEASPLHF
V gene: TRBV7-6; clone size: -; D gene: TRBD2; J gene: TRBJ2-1; CDR3 DNA: TGTGCCAGCAGCACACCCCGGCGGGGGGGTTCCTACAATGAGCAGTTCTTC; CDR3 protein: CASSTPRRGGSYNEQFF
V gene: TRBV7-8; clone size: -; D gene: TRBD1; J gene: TRBJ1-5; CDR3 DNA: TGTGCCAGCAGCCTCGACAGGGCTAGCAATCAGCCCCAGCATTTT; CDR3 protein: CASSLDRASNQPQHF
V gene: TRBV2; clone size: -; D gene: -; J gene: TRBJ2-5; CDR3 DNA: TGTGCCAGCAGTCCTAGCCTCAGCGAAGAGACCCAGTACTTC; CDR3 protein: CASSPSLSEETQYF
V gene: TRBV5-1; clone size: -; D gene: -; J gene: TRBJ1-3; CDR3 DNA: TGCGCCAGCAGCTTGGCCGGGGTCGGATCGCTGGGAGGAAACACCATATATTTT; CDR3 protein: CASSLAGVGSLGGNTIYF
V gene: TRBV7-8; clone size: -; D gene: -; J gene: TRBJ2-7; CDR3 DNA: TGTGCCAGCAGTTCAGGCGGGCCTCGGGAGCAGTACTTC; CDR3 protein: CASSSGGPREQYF
V gene: TRBV6-6; clone size: -; D gene: TRBD2; J gene: TRBJ2-7; CDR3 DNA: TGTGCCAGCCTAGCGGCCAGAGGTGAGCAGTACTTC; CDR3 protein: CASLAARGEQYF
V gene: TRBV7-2; clone size: -; D gene: -; J gene: TRBJ2-3; CDR3 DNA: TGTGCCAGCAGCCCCTACACAGATACGCAGTATTTT; CDR3 protein: CASSPYTDTQYF
V gene: TRBV18; clone size: -; D gene: -; J gene: TRBJ1-4; CDR3 DNA: TGTGCCAGCTCATTACAGGGTTGGACTAATGAAAAACTGTTTTTT; CDR3 protein: CASSLQGWTNEKLFF
V gene: TRBV2; clone size: -; D gene: -; J gene: TRBJ1-1; CDR3 DNA: TGTGCCAGCAGGGGCCAGACGAACACTGAAGCTTTCTTT; CDR3 protein: CASRGQTNTEAFF
V gene: TRBV7-9; clone size: -; D gene: -; J gene: TRBJ2-4; CDR3 DNA: TGTGCCAGCAGCTTAGACGGCGGCGGCGACATTCAGTACTTC; CDR3 protein: CASSLDGGGDIQYF
V gene: TRBV5-4; clone size: -; D gene: -; J gene: TRBJ2-2; CDR3 DNA: TGTGCCAGCAGCTTGAAACTTGCGGGGGCCCGAGGCATAGCGGGGGAGCTGTTTTTT; CDR3 protein: CASSLKLAGARGIAGELFF
V gene: TRBV24-1; clone size: -; D gene: TRBD2; J gene: TRBJ2-3; CDR3 DNA: TGTGCCACCAGTGATTTGCGCGGTAGCGGGAGCACAGATACGCAGTATTTT; CDR3 protein: CATSDLRGSGSTDTQYF
V gene: TRBV27; clone size: -; D gene: TRBD1; J gene: TRBJ1-4; CDR3 DNA: TGTGCCAGCAGTCCATGGGGACAGCTTTCTAATGAAAAACTGTTTTTT; CDR3 protein: CASSPWGQLSNEKLFF
V gene: TRBV7-2; clone size: -; D gene: -; J gene: TRBJ2-1; CDR3 DNA: TGTGCCAGCAGCTTACTATACGAGCAGTTCTTC; CDR3 protein: CASSLLYEQFF
V gene: TRBV28; clone size: -; D gene: -; J gene: TRBJ2-7; CDR3 DNA: TGTGCCAGCAACTCGCGGGGCGGCGAGCAGTACTTC; CDR3 protein: CASNSRGGEQYF
V gene: TRBV3-1/TRBV3-2; clone size: -; D gene: -; J gene: TRBJ1-1; CDR3 DNA: TGTGCCAGCAGCCAAGATTCTCCTTTGGAGGGAGTGGGGGATGAAGCTTTCTTT; CDR3 protein: CASSQDSPLEGVGDEAFF
V gene: TRBV11-3; clone size: -; D gene: -; J gene: TRBJ2-5; CDR3 DNA: TGTGCCAGCAGTATCAGGGAGACCCAGTACTTC; CDR3 protein: CASSIRETQYF
V gene: TRBV19; clone size: -; D gene: TRBD2; J gene: TRBJ2-1; CDR3 DNA: TGTGCCAGTAGCATTACGGGACTAGCCAATGAGCAGTTCTTC; CDR3 protein: CASSITGLANEQFF
V gene: TRBV5-6; clone size: few; D gene: -; J gene: TRBJ1-1; CDR3 DNA: TGTGCCAGCAGCTTGAAGCCGGGAGGGAACACTGAAGCTTTCTTT; CDR3 protein: CASSLKPGGNTEAFF
V gene: TRBV5-4; clone size: -; D gene: -; J gene: TRBJ2-7; CDR3 DNA: TGTGCCAGCAGCTTGGGGGGTAGCGGCTCCTACGAGCAGTACTTC; CDR3 protein: CASSLGGSGSYEQYF
V gene: TRBV7-7; clone size: once; D gene: TRBD2; J gene: TRBJ2-2; CDR3 DNA: TGTGCTAGCAGCCCGGTGAGGGCTAGCGGGATGACCGGGGAGCTGTTTTTT; CDR3 protein: CASSPVRASGMTGELFF
V gene: TRBV7-8; clone size: -; D gene: -; J gene: TRBJ1-2; CDR3 DNA: TGTGCCACCAAGCAGGGGCAGGTTTATGGTGGCTACACCTTC; CDR3 protein: CATKQGQVYGGYTF
V gene: TRBV5-5; clone size: -; D gene: -; J gene: TRBJ2-1; CDR3 DNA: TGTGCCAGCAGCAGTGCGGTGAGCAATGAGCAGTTCTTC; CDR3 protein: CASSSAVSNEQFF
V gene: TRBV6-2/TRBV6-3; clone size: -; D gene: -; J gene: TRBJ2-1; CDR3 DNA: TGTGCCAGCAGTTACCGGGACTTACACAATGAGCAGTTCTTC; CDR3 protein: CASSYRDLHNEQFF
V gene: TRBV5-5; clone size: -; D gene: -; J gene: TRBJ2-5; CDR3 DNA: TGTGCCAGCACCCAAAGCTGGACTCTGAGAGATCGCGAGACCCAGTACTTC; CDR3 protein: CASTQSWTLRDRETQYF
V gene: TRBV7-2; clone size: -; D gene: TRBD2; J gene: TRBJ2-5; CDR3 DNA: TGTGCCAGCAGCTTAGGACTAGCTCAAGAGACCCAGTACTTC; CDR3 protein: CASSLGLAQETQYF
V gene: TRBV28; clone size: -; D gene: -; J gene: TRBJ1-6; CDR3 DNA: TGTGCCAGCGGGGCATCACCCCTCCACTTT; CDR3 protein: CASGASPLHF
V gene: TRBV7-9; clone size: -; D gene: -; J gene: TRBJ1-2; CDR3 DNA: TGTGCCAGCAGAGAGGGATTCGGCTATGGCTACACCTTC; CDR3 protein: CASREGFGYGYTF
V gene: TRBV18; clone size: -; D gene: -; J gene: TRBJ2-1; CDR3 DNA: TGTGCCAGCTCACCGGACCCCAGGGTGGGGCAGTTCTTC; CDR3 protein: CASSPDPRVGQFF
V gene: TRBV19; clone size: -; D gene: TRBD1; J gene: TRBJ1-5; CDR3 DNA: TGTGCCAGTAGTATAGCTCGACAGGGGGGCAATCAGCCCCAGCATTTT; CDR3 protein: CASSIARQGGNQPQHF
V gene: TRBV20-1; clone size: -; D gene: -; J gene: TRBJ1-1; CDR3 DNA: TGCAGTGCCGGACAGATTGAAGCTTTCTTT; CDR3 protein: CSAGQIEAFF
V gene: TRBV19; clone size: -; D gene: TRBD1; J gene: TRBJ1-5; CDR3 DNA: TGTGCCAGTTCGGACAGGGGGCCGGATCAGCCCCAGCATTTT; CDR3 protein: CASSDRGPDQPQHF
V gene: TRBV5-1; clone size: few; D gene: TRBD2; J gene: TRBJ2-5; CDR3 DNA: TGCGCCAGCAGGCTAGCGGGGGGGTCCTGGGAGACCCAGTACTTC; CDR3 protein: CASRLAGGSWETQYF
V gene: TRBV11-2; clone size: -; D gene: -; J gene: TRBJ2-1; CDR3 DNA: TGTGCCAGCAGCTTCGCGACAGGAGCCTACAATGAGCAGTTCTTC; CDR3 protein: CASSFATGAYNEQFF
V gene: TRBV15; clone size: -; D gene: -; J gene: TRBJ1-1; CDR3 DNA: TGTGCCACCAGCAGAGACCAGAACACTGAAGCTTTCTTT; CDR3 protein: CATSRDQNTEAFF
V gene: TRBV27; clone size: -; D gene: TRBD1; J gene: TRBJ2-7; CDR3 DNA: TGTGCCACCCGACAGGGCTTCAACGAGCAGTACTTC; CDR3 protein: CATRQGFNEQYF
V gene: TRBV7-2; clone size: -; D gene: TRBD1; J gene: TRBJ1-4; CDR3 DNA: TGTGCCAGCAGACCGGGGGGGACAGCAACTAATGAAAAACTGTTTTTT; CDR3 protein: CASRPGGTATNEKLFF
V gene: TRBV27; clone size: -; D gene: -; J gene: TRBJ2-1; CDR3 DNA: TGTCTTTGGGCATTCAATGAGCAGTTCTTC; CDR3 protein: CLWAFNEQFF